This T cell receptor (beta chain) was retrieved from a study of regulatory T cells in long-lasting Graves disease. Study as a whole: Newly diagnosed Graves' patients had under 3 months of antithyroid drugs.

Indicated time point: newly diagnosed GD, antithyroid drugs for less than 3 months. From PBMCs, RNA was extracted and then used to make the TCR library. This clonotype showed up just once. What it recognizes is unknown. CDR3 length: 14 residues. The ends were cut back, 5 bases at V and 4 bases at J, with 18 bases in the middle. Germline CDR1 reads DFQATT; CDR2 reads SNEGSKA (reference sequence). CDR3-region Arm-PCR and iRepertoire HTBI primers produced the TCR beta libraries. Under the authors' procedure: Samples collectively showed 62 TRBV and more than 11 TRBJ segments. TCRdb ran MiXCR on the multiplex PCR reads and lists one entry per CDR3 protein. The V and J calls shown here were made by TCRdb, not taken from the authors' results. The repertoire has hundreds of thousands of distinct CDR3 sequences, roughly 17% of them found once; the top ten carry roughly 10%. Study outcomes and limitations: Persistent disease exhibited a predilection for TRBV28, TRBJ1-2 and TRBJ2-5.

In addition, the sample was reused for a study of T cells in Graves' hyperthyroidism and ophthalmopathy.

Specimen: peripheral blood mononuclear cells (PBMCs), collected at new diagnosis, from a patient treated with antithyroid drugs. This chain connects TRBV20-1 to TRBJ2-7, with D possibly matching TRBD1 (7 bases). This TCR was sampled from a woman aged 30 to 39 with Graves disease. The CDR3, as DNA: TGCAGTGCTCCCCGGCAGGGGGGATCTTACGAGCAGTACTTC. Residues: CSAPRQGGSYEQYF.